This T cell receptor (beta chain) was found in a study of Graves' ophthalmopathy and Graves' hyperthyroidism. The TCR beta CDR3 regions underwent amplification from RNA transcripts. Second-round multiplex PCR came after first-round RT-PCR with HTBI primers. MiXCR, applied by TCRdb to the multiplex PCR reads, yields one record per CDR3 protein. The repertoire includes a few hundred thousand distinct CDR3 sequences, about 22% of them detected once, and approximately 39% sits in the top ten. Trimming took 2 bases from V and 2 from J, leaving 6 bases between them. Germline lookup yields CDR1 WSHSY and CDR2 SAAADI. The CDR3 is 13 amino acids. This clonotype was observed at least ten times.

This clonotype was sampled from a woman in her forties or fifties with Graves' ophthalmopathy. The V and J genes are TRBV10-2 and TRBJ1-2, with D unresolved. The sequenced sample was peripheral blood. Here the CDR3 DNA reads TGCGCCAGCAGTGAGACGCGGAACTATGGCTACACCTTC. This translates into CASSETRNYGYTF.